This T cell receptor beta chain was recovered during a study of CD8 T cells in ankylosing spondylitis. Whole-study results and caveats: In ankylosing spondylitis blood, a motif of about eight highly homologous TCR beta variants appeared characteristic. Matched ankylosing spondylitis synovial fluid reportedly showed significant enrichment of disease-linked clones. A number of the motif variants had already been described in reactive arthritis synovial fluid and blood. Relatively rare in peripheral blood, disease-linked clones were also CD8+.

TCRdb passed the 5' RACE reads through MiXCR, listing each CDR3 protein once. This sample has 100,000 to 150,000 distinct CDR3 sequences, with 9.5% to 12% found just once. This clonotype was recorded a few times. Antigen: not known. Germline loops: CDR1 SQVTM, CDR2 ANQGSEA. This CDR3 spans 14 amino acids. V was pared by 6 bases and J by 9 bases, with 15 bases of the junction left unmatched. The origin of this receptor is a female donor with ankylosing spondylitis or in good health (not recorded which). The rearrangement links TRBV29-1 to TRBJ1-2; 8 positions match TRBD1. Sequencing was done on a sample of blood, either unsorted or a sorted T cell fraction (not recorded which). The CDR3, as DNA: TGCAGCGTAATACGTACAGGGGGTTCGAGGAGCTACACCTTC. Translated, it gives CSVIRTGGSRSYTF.